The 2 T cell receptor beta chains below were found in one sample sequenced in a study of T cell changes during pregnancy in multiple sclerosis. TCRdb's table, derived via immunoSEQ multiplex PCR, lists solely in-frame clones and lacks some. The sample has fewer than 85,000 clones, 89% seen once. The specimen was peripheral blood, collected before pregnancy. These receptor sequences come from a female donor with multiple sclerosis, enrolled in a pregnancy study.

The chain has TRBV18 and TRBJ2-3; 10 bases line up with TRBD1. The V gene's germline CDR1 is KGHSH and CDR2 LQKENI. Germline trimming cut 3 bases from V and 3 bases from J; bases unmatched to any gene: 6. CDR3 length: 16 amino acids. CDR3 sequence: CASSPRQGARTDTQYF. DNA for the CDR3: TGTGCCAGCTCACCTAGACAGGGGGCTCGAACAGATACGCAGTATTTT.

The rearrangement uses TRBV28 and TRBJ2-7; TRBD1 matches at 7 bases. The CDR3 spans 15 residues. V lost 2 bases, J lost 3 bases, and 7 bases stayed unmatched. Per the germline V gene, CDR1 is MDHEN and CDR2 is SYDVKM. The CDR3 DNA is TGTGCCAGCAGTTTACCCAGGACAGGCCGCTACGAGCAGTACTTC. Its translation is CASSLPRTGRYEQYF.